Each of the 16 T cell receptor beta chains below was sequenced from the same sample in a study of CD8 T cells in Susac syndrome. RNA totalling 0.5 to 1 ug underwent reverse transcription with random hexamers. MiXCR, run by TCRdb on the immunoSEQ multiplex PCR reads, gives a single entry per CDR3 protein. The sample has approximately 200,000 distinct CDR3 sequences; just under 95% are singletons. Source material: CD4+ T cells from PBMCs. Source of these receptors: a human donor with multiple sclerosis.

V is TRBV9 and J is TRBJ2-1, with D unresolved. V was cut by 0 bases and J by 9 bases, with 13 bases left in between. This CDR3 contains 14 residues. Germline-derived CDR1 and CDR2 are SGDLS and YYNGEE. CDR3 bases: TGTGCCAGCAGCGTAGTTGAAGGGATGGGTGAGCAGTTCTTC. Translation gives CASSVVEGMGEQFF.

This sequence joins TRBV9 and TRBJ1-3, with 7 bases lining up with TRBD1. Germline-derived CDR1 and CDR2 are SGDLS and YYNGEE. CDR3 length equals 16 residues. Losses at the gene ends were 0 bases for V and 2 bases for J; bases not matched to a gene: 5. CDR3: CASSVADRMPGNTIYF. CDR3 nucleotide sequence: TGTGCCAGCAGCGTAGCGGACAGGATGCCTGGAAACACCATATATTTT.

This clonotype was seen more than once but under ten times. The chain recombines TRBV20-1 with TRBJ1-1, with D hard to call. CDR1 DFQATT and CDR2 SNEGSKA come from the germline V gene (reference sequence). This CDR3 comprises 12 residues. V was cut by 5 bases and J by 1 base, with 8 bases left in between. The CDR3 loop reads CSASLGNTEAFF. CDR3 nucleotides: TGCAGTGCTTCCCTTGGGAACACTGAAGCTTTCTTT.

The chain employs TRBV13 and TRBJ2-1; 11 nucleotides match TRBD1. This CDR3 has 17 amino acids. J gave up 0 bases and V 4 bases, and 5 bases lay outside the gene matches. CDR1 and CDR2 from the germline V gene are PRHDT and FYEKMQ (reference sequence). The CDR3: CASSWTGGYSSYNEQFF. CDR3 sequence (DNA): TGTGCCAGCAGCTGGACAGGGGGCTATTCCTCCTACAATGAGCAGTTCTTC.

The chain joins TRBV3-1 to TRBJ1-2, with D unresolved. Germline V gene sequence: CDR1 LGHDT, CDR2 YNNKEL (reference sequence). Trimming cost V 0 bases and J 8 bases, with 10 bases left between them. The CDR3 consists of 13 residues. The CDR3 region is CASSQDAGVGYTF. The DNA of the CDR3 is TGTGCCAGCAGCCAAGATGCCGGGGTCGGCTACACCTTC. The full variable domain, with the rest looked up from reference TRBV3-1 and TRBJ1-2, is DTAVSQTPKYLVTQMGNDKSIKCEQNLGHDTMYWYKQDSKKFLKIMFSYNNKELIINETVPNRFSPKSPDKAHLNLHINSLELGDSAVYFCASSQDAGVGYTFGSGTRLTVV.

The CDR3 here is CSARTGGGSNQPQHF. CDR3 DNA: TGCAGTGCCAGGACAGGGGGCGGTAGCAATCAGCCCCAGCATTTT. The chain employs TRBV20-1 and TRBJ1-5, with TRBD1 matching over 11 bases. The CDR3 sequence is 15 residues long. Unmatched junction bases numbered 4, after V lost 6 bases and J lost 0 bases. The V gene's germline CDR1 is DFQATT and CDR2 SNEGSKA (reference sequence).

This chain connects TRBV5-1 to TRBJ2-7; weak D call: TRBD1 (6 bases). With 4 bases removed from V and 4 bases from J, the gap between germline ends came to 21 bases. Per the germline V gene, CDR1 is SGHRS and CDR2 is YFSETQ. This CDR3 comprises 16 residues. In DNA form, the CDR3 reads TGCGCCAGCAGCCCTGGAACCGGGACATTATCTTACGAGCAGTACGTC. Amino acids: CASSPGTGTLSYEQYV.

This clonotype was detected only once. J is TRBJ2-3 and V is TRBV7-3; 16 bases are shared with TRBD2. The J segment lost 6 bases and the V segment lost 5 bases, leaving 5 bases of the junction unmatched. CDR1 and CDR2 (germline): SGHTA, FQGTGA. This CDR3 comprises 16 residues. CDR3 region: CASSPGLAGGVDTQYF. CDR3 coding DNA: TGTGCCAGCAGCCCGGGACTAGCGGGGGGGGTGGATACGCAGTATTTT. The full variable domain, its missing parts supplied by reference TRBV7-3 and TRBJ2-3, is GAGVSQTPSNKVTEKGKYVELRCDPISGHTALYWYRQSLGQGPEFLIYFQGTGAADDSGLPNDRFFAVRPEGSVSTLKIQRTERGDSAVYLCASSPGLAGGVDTQYFGPGTRLTVL.

This clonotype came up once. J is TRBJ1-5 and V is TRBV20-1, with D possibly being TRBD1 (5 bases). This CDR3 is 13 amino acids long. V was clipped by 1 base and J by 3 bases, with 7 bases between them. Germline assignment: CDR1 DFQATT and CDR2 SNEGSKA (reference sequence). The CDR3 sequence: CSARGQYNQPQHF. CDR3 coding DNA: TGCAGTGCTAGAGGACAGTACAATCAGCCCCAGCATTTT.

The chain is built from TRBV12-3 or TRBV12-4 and TRBJ1-6; perhaps TRBD1 as D (5 bases). V shed 5 bases and J shed 5 bases, with 13 bases lying between them. There are 15 residues in the CDR3. This chain's CDR3 is CASSLQTADNSPLHF. The CDR3 region has the DNA TGTGCCAGCAGTCTACAGACAGCGGATAATTCACCCCTCCACTTT.

V is TRBV3-1 and J is TRBJ2-5; D is perhaps TRBD1 or TRBD2 (6 bases each). Germline V gene sequence: CDR1 LGHDT, CDR2 YNNKEL (reference sequence). The V and J ends lost 3 bases and 5 bases respectively, with 10 bases between them. CDR3 length equals 13 residues. CDR3 bases: TGTGCCAGCAGCCAGTCGGGGGCGGAGACCCAGTACTTC. Translation gives CASSQSGAETQYF.

V and J are TRBV2 and TRBJ2-4; D is perhaps TRBD2 (5 bases). The CDR3 runs 12 residues. Germline V lookup: CDR1 SNHLY, CDR2 FYNNEI. The V end was cut by 5 bases, the J end by 7 bases, with 9 bases between. The chain's CDR3 is CASSWQRNIQYF. CDR3 DNA: TGTGCCAGCAGTTGGCAGCGGAACATTCAGTACTTC.

This sequence joins TRBV12-3 or TRBV12-4 and TRBJ2-2, with no clear D. This CDR3 spans 15 amino acids. V was cut by 4 bases and J by 0 bases, with 9 bases left in between. The CDR3 region has the DNA TGTGCCAGCAGTTGGCACGGACCGAACACCGGGGAGCTGTTTTTT. Residues: CASSWHGPNTGELFF.

The CDR3 DNA reads TGTGCCTGGAGTGGCGACCCCCCTTCTTACAATGAGCAGTTCTTC. It encodes CAWSGDPPSYNEQFF. The rearrangement links TRBV30 to TRBJ2-1, with D hard to call. V dropped 1 base and J dropped 4 bases, with 14 bases sitting between them. The CDR3 loop spans 15 amino acids. The germline V gene has CDR1 GTSNPN and CDR2 SVGIG (reference sequence).

V gene TRBV15 combines with J gene TRBJ1-6; 7 bases map to TRBD1. V shed 5 bases and J 9 bases; nucleotides not matched to a gene: 10. The CDR3 runs 15 residues. Germline V gene data show CDR1 as LNHNV and CDR2 as YYDKDF (reference sequence). The CDR3 loop is CATSGRARGFSPLHF. The CDR3 bases are TGTGCCACCAGCGGGCGAGCCAGGGGGTTTTCACCCCTCCACTTT.

J is TRBJ2-7 and V is TRBV12-3 or TRBV12-4; no definite D call. The CDR3 is 11 amino acids. The ends were cut back, 4 bases at V and 3 bases at J, with 4 bases in the middle. The CDR3 spells CASSSGYEQYV. CDR3 nucleotides: TGTGCCAGCAGTTCGGGCTACGAGCAGTACGTC.